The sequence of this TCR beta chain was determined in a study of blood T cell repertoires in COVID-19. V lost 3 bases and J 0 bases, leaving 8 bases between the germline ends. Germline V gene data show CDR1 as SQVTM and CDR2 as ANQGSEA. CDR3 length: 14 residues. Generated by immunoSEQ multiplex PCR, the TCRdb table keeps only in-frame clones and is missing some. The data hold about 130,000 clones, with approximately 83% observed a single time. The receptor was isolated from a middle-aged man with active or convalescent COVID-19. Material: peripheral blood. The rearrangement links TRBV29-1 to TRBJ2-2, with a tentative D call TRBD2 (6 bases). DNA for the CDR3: TGCAGCGTTGACGGAGGGGCGAACACCGGGGAGCTGTTTTTT. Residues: CSVDGGANTGELFF.